The clone carrying this T cell receptor beta chain is a singleton in its sample. The germline CDR1 and CDR2 sequences are KGHSH and LQKENI. This CDR3 contains 14 residues. J was trimmed by 6 bases and V by 4 bases; bases with no gene match: 5. The data derive from a study of blood T cell repertoires in COVID-19. Profiling relied on immunoSEQ multiplex PCR, and the TCRdb table lists in-frame clones only, not all of them. The repertoire holds tens of thousands of clones, around four fifths seen once, with 5% to 6.5% in the top ten. This receptor was taken from a man between 45 and 60 years old with active COVID-19. Sequencing input: peripheral blood. This chain uses TRBV18 with TRBJ2-7, with 11 bases identical to TRBD1. In DNA form, the CDR3 reads TGTGCCAGCTCACGATCCGGGACAGGGGGCGAGCAGTACTTC. It codes for CASSRSGTGGEQYF.